This TCR beta chain was captured in a study of blood T cell repertoires in COVID-19. The CDR3 spans 16 residues. CDR1 is MDHEN, CDR2 SYDVKM, per germline. V was pared by 7 bases and J by 0 bases, with 8 bases of the junction left unmatched. Here immunoSEQ multiplex PCR was the method, and the copy in TCRdb shows in-frame clones only, minus some. The table has 300,000 or so clones, 86% seen once. Material: PBMCs or T cells enriched from blood (not recorded which). The sequence was collected from a woman younger than 30 who had recovered from COVID-19. The J gene is TRBJ1-5, the V gene TRBV28; TRBD1 aligns across 8 bases. The CDR3 nucleotides read TGTGCCAGCACCGAAGTGGGACAGGATAGCAATCAGCCCCAGCATTTT. Protein sequence: CASTEVGQDSNQPQHF.